This TCR beta chain stems from a study of shared clonotypes between healthy human individuals. Those who donated were healthy HIV-negative adults, with no recent acute infections or vaccinations reported. The germline V gene encodes CDR1 MNHGY and CDR2 SAAAGT. Trimming took off 4 bases at V and 0 bases at J, with 18 bases between the two ends. The CDR3 length is 18 residues. Here immunoSEQ multiplex PCR was the method, and the copy in TCRdb shows in-frame clones only, minus some. The repertoire holds roughly 660,000 clones, with around 91% as singletons. The sequenced sample consisted of memory CD8+ T cells from PBMCs. The subset denotes: CD45RO+ cells pooled with CCR7-negative TemRA cells. This sequence originates from a man aged 18 to 29 in good health. Some clones in this sample may be carry-over from other donors' samples. The chain has TRBV6-8 and TRBJ1-4; D gene uncertain. The CDR3 sequence: CASSSRSSGRATNEKLFF. The CDR3 DNA reads TGTGCCAGCAGTTCCAGGTCCTCCGGTCGGGCAACTAATGAAAAACTGTTTTTT.